Following are 5 T cell receptor beta chains from one sample sequenced in a study of blood T cell repertoires in COVID-19. Assay: immunoSEQ multiplex PCR; the TCRdb copy retains only in-frame clones and omits some. The data contain 45,000 to 65,000 clones, 89% of them singletons. What was sequenced was peripheral blood. These TCRs come from a human donor in a cohort sampled during active COVID-19.

The chain employs TRBV6-5 and TRBJ2-1; possible D gene TRBD2, 7 bases. Germline CDR1 reads MNHEY; CDR2 reads SVGAGI. The CDR3 is 16 amino acids. Trimming cost V 4 bases and J 1 base, with 14 bases left between them. In DNA, the CDR3 is TGTGCCAGCAGTTCCCGGGGGCGGGGGTCCTACAATGAGCAGTTCTTC. This gives the protein CASSSRGRGSYNEQFF.

The chain uses TRBV19 and TRBJ1-6; 9 nucleotides match TRBD1. The V and J ends lost 5 bases and 17 bases, in that order; junction bases with no gene match: 13. The CDR3 contains 14 residues. Per germline, CDR1 LNHDA and CDR2 SQIVND (reference sequence). The CDR3 sequence: CASSSGQGMWRIHF. As DNA, the CDR3 is TGTGCCAGTAGTTCCGGACAGGGGATGTGGCGAATCCACTTT.

The gene calls are TRBV4-2 and TRBJ2-5; 12 positions match TRBD2. V shed 1 base and J 5 bases; nucleotides not matched to a gene: 8. Germline CDR1 and CDR2: LGHNA and YNFKEQ. This CDR3 has 17 amino acids. The DNA for the CDR3 is TGTGCCAGCAGCCAAGTCTCTAGCGGGGGGGCAGGGGAGACCCAGTACTTC. As protein: CASSQVSSGGAGETQYF.

The chain joins TRBV10-3 to TRBJ2-2; the D gene is possibly TRBD1 (5 bases). V lost 0 bases, J lost 7 bases, and 24 bases lay in between. The CDR3 loop spans 19 amino acids. Germline V gene lookup returns CDR1 ENHRY and CDR2 SYGVKD. The CDR3 DNA reads TGTGCCATCAGTGAGTCGGGGTCAGGCGCCGATGGGGCTGACGGGGAGCTGTTTTTT. This sequence encodes CAISESGSGADGADGELFF.

The chain joins TRBV6-6 to TRBJ2-7; 10 nucleotides line up with TRBD2. V dropped 6 bases and J dropped 3; count of bases not matched to a gene: 11. Germline assignment: CDR1 MNHNY and CDR2 SVGAGI (reference sequence). The CDR3 spans 16 residues. CDR3 in DNA: TGTGCCAGCAGCTGGGGGCTAGCGGGGGCCGTCTACGAGCAGTACTTC. Translating gives CASSWGLAGAVYEQYF.